These T cell receptor beta chains were read from a single sample in a study of T-cell reconstitution after alpha-beta-depleted transplantation in children. Each CDR3 protein gets one entry after TCRdb re-called the PCR reads with MiXCR. This table has approximately 100,000 distinct CDR3 sequences, over 9% appearing once. This material consisted of PBMCs from the stem cell graft donor, taken from the stem cell graft. The receptors here all came from a human donor who donated a stem cell graft to a child with inherited bone marrow failure. CDR3s include the opening cysteine and the closing phenylalanine or tryptophan. A D gene is named only where the DNA matches it firmly. Clone size appears in some rows only: once, few, many, or a class for an expanded clone.

size: .
J: TRBJ1-3
V: TRBV12-3/TRBV12-4
D: .
length: 18
CDR3: CASSLRVGELGFGNTIYF
DNA: TGTGCCAGCAGTTTACGAGTCGGGGAACTAGGGTTTGGAAACACCATATATTTT

size: many
J: TRBJ1-1
V: TRBV5-1
D: .
length: 14
CDR3: CASSLNSGRTEAFF
DNA: TGCGCCAGCAGCTTGAATTCGGGCCGCACTGAAGCTTTCTTT

size: many
J: TRBJ1-2
V: TRBV27
D: .
length: 14
CDR3: CASSFGGEFGGYTF
DNA: TGTGCCAGCAGTTTTGGGGGGGAGTTCGGTGGCTACACCTTC

size: many
J: TRBJ2-1
V: TRBV5-5
D: TRBD2
length: 15
CDR3: CASSFSGSIDNEQFF
DNA: TGTGCCAGCAGCTTTAGCGGGAGTATCGACAATGAGCAGTTCTTC

size: many
J: TRBJ2-5
V: TRBV20-1
D: .
length: 14
CDR3: CSARGGGLQETQYF
DNA: TGCAGTGCTAGAGGAGGGGGTCTCCAAGAGACCCAGTACTTC

size: few
J: TRBJ1-2
V: TRBV14
D: .
length: 15
CDR3: CASSQRDGNTHGYTF
DNA: TGTGCCAGCAGCCAACGGGACGGAAATACGCATGGCTACACCTTC

size: many
J: TRBJ2-3
V: TRBV20-1
D: TRBD2
length: 17
CDR3: CSARDLPLTSGSDTQYF
DNA: TGCAGTGCTAGAGATCTCCCCTTGACTAGCGGGAGTGATACGCAGTATTTT

size: many
J: TRBJ2-3
V: TRBV5-1
D: TRBD1
length: 15
CDR3: CASGSGTGGTDTQYF
DNA: TGCGCCAGCGGATCCGGGACAGGGGGCACAGATACGCAGTATTTT

size: few
J: TRBJ2-1
V: TRBV12-3/TRBV12-4
D: .
length: 13
CDR3: CASSLTLYNEQFF
DNA: TGTGCCAGCAGTTTAACCCTTTACAATGAGCAGTTCTTC

size: few
J: TRBJ2-7
V: TRBV12-3/TRBV12-4
D: TRBD2
length: 19
CDR3: CASCLGGGRLAGFLGAQYF
DNA: TGTGCCAGCTGCCTCGGGGGCGGCCGGCTAGCGGGGTTCTTGGGGGCGCAGTACTTC

size: many
J: TRBJ1-4
V: TRBV20-1
D: .
length: 14
CDR3: CSAGEGTPNEKLFF
DNA: TGCAGTGCTGGCGAGGGGACACCAAATGAAAAACTGTTTTTT

size: many
J: TRBJ2-5
V: TRBV4-3
D: TRBD2
length: 15
CDR3: CASSQETGGPETQYF
DNA: TGCGCCAGCAGCCAAGAAACGGGGGGGCCAGAGACCCAGTACTTC

size: once
J: TRBJ2-2
V: TRBV11-2
D: .
length: 15
CDR3: CASSLTQGSTGELFF
DNA: TGTGCCAGCAGCTTAACCCAGGGGAGCACCGGGGAGCTGTTTTTT

size: many
J: TRBJ2-5
V: TRBV4-3
D: .
length: 15
CDR3: CASSQAGRGGETQYF
DNA: TGCGCCAGCAGCCAAGCGGGCAGGGGTGGCGAGACCCAGTACTTC

size: many
J: TRBJ2-3
V: TRBV7-9
D: .
length: 13
CDR3: CASSPSDAYTQYF
DNA: TGTGCCAGCAGCCCCTCGGACGCTTATACGCAGTATTTT

size: many
J: TRBJ2-2
V: TRBV6-2/TRBV6-3
D: TRBD1
length: 18
CDR3: CASSRWDRGTPNTGELFF
DNA: TGTGCCAGCAGTCGTTGGGACAGGGGGACTCCGAACACCGGGGAGCTGTTTTTT

size: many
J: TRBJ2-7
V: TRBV7-2
D: TRBD1
length: 14
CDR3: CPSSRQGSFVEQYF
DNA: TGTCCCAGCAGCCGACAGGGGTCCTTTGTCGAGCAGTACTTC

size: .
J: TRBJ1-6
V: TRBV7-9
D: TRBD1
length: 16
CDR3: CASSSRQGAYNSPLHF
DNA: TGTGCCAGCAGCTCCAGACAGGGCGCCTATAATTCACCCCTCCACTTT

size: many
J: TRBJ2-1
V: TRBV9
D: .
length: 16
CDR3: CASSVAGRDWSDEQFF
DNA: TGTGCCAGCAGCGTAGCAGGTAGGGACTGGTCGGATGAGCAGTTCTTC

size: many
J: TRBJ2-3
V: TRBV4-2
D: TRBD2
length: 15
CDR3: CASQDQASGTDTQYF
DNA: TGTGCCAGCCAAGATCAGGCTAGCGGGACAGATACGCAGTATTTT

size: many
J: TRBJ2-1
V: TRBV7-2
D: TRBD1
length: 15
CDR3: CASSFGTGGMNEQFF
DNA: TGTGCCAGCAGCTTCGGGACAGGGGGCATGAATGAGCAGTTCTTC

size: many
J: TRBJ2-7
V: TRBV28
D: TRBD1
length: 15
CDR3: CASSLIGTGDYEQYF
DNA: TGTGCCAGCAGTTTAATCGGGACAGGGGACTACGAGCAGTACTTC

size: many
J: TRBJ2-3
V: TRBV20-1
D: TRBD1
length: 15
CDR3: CSALRVQGAGDTQYF
DNA: TGCAGTGCTCTGAGGGTCCAGGGGGCAGGGGATACGCAGTATTTT

size: .
J: TRBJ2-3
V: TRBV29-1
D: .
length: 18
CDR3: CSVRSTQGGPDRADTQYF
DNA: TGCAGCGTCCGCAGCACCCAGGGGGGGCCGGATCGGGCAGATACGCAGTATTTT

size: .
J: TRBJ2-7
V: TRBV15
D: .
length: 14
CDR3: CATSSAGTVPAEYF
DNA: TGTGCCACCAGCAGCGCCGGGACGGTCCCCGCTGAGTACTTC

size: many
J: TRBJ1-4
V: TRBV18
D: .
length: 13
CDR3: CASSPGQTEKLFF
DNA: TGTGCCAGCTCCCCCGGACAAACGGAAAAACTGTTTTTT

size: many
J: TRBJ1-5
V: TRBV20-1
D: .
length: 12
CDR3: CRGRLGYQPQHF
DNA: TGCAGAGGAAGATTGGGGTATCAGCCCCAGCATTTT

size: many
J: TRBJ2-2
V: TRBV7-7
D: .
length: 13
CDR3: CASSLGDTGELFF
DNA: TGTGCTAGCAGTCTAGGGGACACCGGGGAGCTGTTTTTT

size: many
J: TRBJ1-5
V: TRBV28
D: .
length: 16
CDR3: CASTTGGTGSNQPQHF
DNA: TGTGCCAGCACGACAGGAGGTACTGGGAGCAATCAGCCCCAGCATTTT

size: many
J: TRBJ2-7
V: TRBV5-1
D: TRBD2
length: 18
CDR3: CASSLDGTGTSGSKEQYF
DNA: TGCGCCAGCAGCTTGGACGGTACCGGGACTAGCGGGAGTAAAGAGCAGTACTTC

size: many
J: TRBJ1-1
V: TRBV7-2
D: TRBD1
length: 15
CDR3: CASSPGQGLFTEAFF
DNA: TGTGCCAGCAGCCCGGGACAGGGCCTTTTCACTGAAGCTTTCTTT

size: .
J: TRBJ1-5
V: TRBV20-1
D: .
length: 12
CDR3: CSARRQNQPQHF
DNA: TGCAGTGCTAGGCGTCAGAATCAGCCCCAGCATTTT

size: many
J: TRBJ2-2
V: TRBV11-3
D: .
length: 15
CDR3: CASSLRGGNTGELFF
DNA: TGTGCCAGCAGCTTAAGAGGGGGGAACACCGGGGAGCTGTTTTTT

size: many
J: TRBJ1-1
V: TRBV20-1
D: TRBD1
length: 15
CDR3: CSARHRDRVGTEAFF
DNA: TGCAGTGCTAGACACCGGGACAGGGTAGGCACTGAAGCTTTCTTT

size: many
J: TRBJ2-1
V: TRBV20-1
D: TRBD2
length: 14
CDR3: CSAKGGRVDNEQFF
DNA: TGCAGTGCTAAGGGCGGGAGGGTGGACAATGAGCAGTTCTTC

size: many
J: TRBJ2-7
V: TRBV20-1
D: .
length: 15
CDR3: CSARDWTNDLYEQYF
DNA: TGCAGTGCTAGAGATTGGACCAACGACCTCTACGAGCAGTACTTC

size: many
J: TRBJ2-3
V: TRBV20-1
D: .
length: 14
CDR3: CSARGGLGSDTQYF
DNA: TGCAGTGCTAGAGGGGGACTCGGGTCGGATACGCAGTATTTT